One and the same sample provided the 28 T cell receptor beta chains below, sequenced in a study of T cells in Graves' hyperthyroidism and ophthalmopathy. Using RNA transcripts as the source, TCR beta CDR3 regions were amplified. First-round RT-PCR targeting the TCR CDR3 was performed with the HTBI primer set. A single record per CDR3 protein comes from TCRdb applying MiXCR to the multiplex PCR reads. Among a few hundred thousand distinct CDR3 sequences listed, more than 15% were seen once. Specimen: blood. These receptors were obtained from a woman between 18 and 30 years old with Graves' hyperthyroidism.

This clonotype was recorded at least ten times. The chain is built from TRBV6-2 or TRBV6-3 and TRBJ2-5, with 12 bases matching TRBD2. The germline CDR1 and CDR2 sequences are MNHEY and SVGEGT. Germline trimming cut 7 bases from V and 2 bases from J; bases unmatched to any gene: 11. The CDR3 spans 17 residues. This CDR3 reads CASTALVLAGGQETQYF. The CDR3 DNA is TGTGCCAGCACCGCGTTGGTACTAGCGGGAGGACAAGAGACCCAGTACTTC.

This clonotype was picked up many times. The chain carries TRBV28 and TRBJ2-7; 9 bases map to TRBD2. J lost 6 bases, V lost 5 bases, and 8 bases had no gene match. Germline CDR1 reads MDHEN; CDR2 reads SYDVKM. This CDR3 spans 14 amino acids. The CDR3 bases are TGTGCCAGCAGTAAGCAGCGGGAGGTACCCGAGCAGTACTTC. It codes for CASSKQREVPEQYF.

V usage is TRBV28 and J usage is TRBJ1-6, with D perhaps TRBD1 (6 bases). Trimming stripped 6 bases from V and 9 bases from J, with 24 bases between. The CDR3 extends over 17 amino acids. CDR1 is MDHEN and CDR2 is SYDVKM in the germline V gene. The CDR3 sequence: CASSLTTHRVLGSPLHF. Written as DNA, the CDR3 is TGTGCCAGCAGCCTCACCACTCACAGGGTATTGGGTTCACCCCTCCACTTT.

This clonotype was recorded a few times. The gene calls are TRBV5-8 and TRBJ2-1; 7 nucleotides align to TRBD2. The germline V gene has CDR1 SGHTS and CDR2 YDEGEE. V was pared by 0 bases and J by 4 bases, with 10 bases of the junction left unmatched. This CDR3 is built from 17 residues. CDR3 in amino acids: CASSLVSGARPYNEQFF. The CDR3 bases are TGTGCCAGCAGCTTGGTGAGCGGGGCTAGACCTTACAATGAGCAGTTCTTC.

The V call is TRBV12-3 or TRBV12-4, the J call TRBJ1-5; no definite D call. Trimming took 3 bases from V and 5 from J, leaving 17 bases between them. The CDR3 sequence is 16 residues long. The CDR3 DNA sequence: TGTGCCAGCAGTTTCCACGATGCAAGGGCAGATCAGCCCCAGCATTTT. It is translated as CASSFHDARADQPQHF.

This clonotype has at least ten counts. The genes are TRBV7-2 and TRBJ2-3, with D possibly matching TRBD1 (6 bases). Germline CDR1 SGHTA, CDR2 FQGNSA. The length of the CDR3 is 13 residues. V was trimmed by 4 bases and J by 6 bases, leaving 11 bases between them. The CDR3 sequence: CASSSWGLDTQYF. As DNA, the CDR3 is TGTGCCAGCAGCTCGTGGGGGCTGGATACGCAGTATTTT. The complete variable domain, with remaining parts taken from reference TRBV7-2 and TRBJ2-3, reads GAGVSQSPSNKVTEKGKDVELRCDPISGHTALYWYRQSLGQGLEFLIYFQGNSAPDKSGLPSDRFSAERTGGSVSTLTIQRTQQEDSAVYLCASSSWGLDTQYFGPGTRLTVL.

In the case of this clonotype: A much larger clone sits a single nucleotide away, making a read error possible. V usage is TRBV5-5 and J usage is TRBJ2-7; the D call may be TRBD1 or TRBD2 (5 bases each). Looked up from germline, CDR1 is SGHKS and CDR2 is YYEKEE (reference sequence). The CDR3 covers 15 residues. CDR3 amino acids: CASSLSGQSYYGQYF. The CDR3 DNA follows: TGTGCCAGCAGCTTGTCGGGGCAGTCGTACTACGGGCAGTACTTC.

In this sample, this clonotype turned up many times. The V gene is TRBV6-2 or TRBV6-3, the J gene TRBJ1-2; no clear D. Trimming left V 2 bases short and J 4 bases short, with 5 bases between. Germline CDR1 reads MNHEY; CDR2 reads SVGEGT. The CDR3 runs 12 residues. The CDR3 DNA sequence: TGTGCCAGCAGTTACAGTGTCTATGGCTACACCTTC. Encoded protein: CASSYSVYGYTF.

This clonotype was recorded only once. This may be a read error, as it is one base from a much larger clone. This is likely a read error, given that the CDR3 carries no conserved phenylalanine or tryptophan at its end. The rearrangement joins TRBV28 to TRBJ2-6; no reliable D call. The germline gives CDR1 MDHEN, CDR2 SYDVKM. This CDR3 contains 14 residues. Between the trimmed V and J ends, which lost 3 bases and 0 bases, there was a span of 3 bases. The CDR3 loop is CASSFLSGANVLTL. CDR3 sequence (DNA): TGTGCCAGCAGTTTCCTCTCTGGGGCCAACGTCCTGACTCTC.

The table lists this clonotype with a few counts. J is TRBJ1-2 and V is TRBV24-1; D is uncertain. Germline V CDR1 and CDR2: KGHDR, SFDVKD. The CDR3 length is 14 residues. V lost 7 bases to trimming and J lost 2 bases, with 13 bases between them. The CDR3 DNA is TGTGCCACCAGCGGCCCCGGGCCCAACTATGGCTACACCTTC. Protein: CATSGPGPNYGYTF.

The chain links TRBV6-5 to TRBJ2-7, with D possibly being TRBD1 (6 bases). The CDR3 runs to 15 residues. Germline V CDR1 and CDR2: MNHEY, SVGAGI. The V end lost 2 bases, the J end lost 1 base, and 12 bases lay between the germline ends. The CDR3 DNA reads as TGTGCCAGCAGTTACCACCCCGGACAGTCCTACGAGCAGTACTTC. As protein: CASSYHPGQSYEQYF.

The genes are TRBV6-2 or TRBV6-3 and TRBJ2-1, with D unresolved. Germline-derived CDR1 and CDR2 are MNHEY and SVGEGT. Trimming pared 6 bases from V and 4 bases from J, leaving 16 bases between. CDR3 length: 15 amino acids. CDR3 DNA sequence: TGTGCCAGCAGGAACCCGGTAATAGCTTACAATGAGCAGTTCTTC. It specifies CASRNPVIAYNEQFF.

The rearrangement links TRBV11-2 to TRBJ2-1; a weak D match, TRBD2 (6 bases). The CDR3 has 15 amino acids. Germline V gene lookup returns CDR1 SGHAT and CDR2 FQNNGV. Trimming left V 2 bases short and J 8 bases short, with 16 bases between. This CDR3 reads CASSLPGSFRDEQFF. The CDR3 coding sequence is TGTGCCAGCAGCTTACCCGGGAGTTTTAGGGATGAGCAGTTCTTC.

This clonotype has a handful of counts. The gene calls are TRBV20-1 and TRBJ1-1, with TRBD1 identical over 7 bases. The germline V gene has CDR1 DFQATT and CDR2 SNEGSKA (reference sequence). Trimming took 1 base from V and 1 from J; bases not matched to a gene: 9. The CDR3 has 16 residues. CDR3 loop: CSARGRGPVSNTEAFF. CDR3 in DNA: TGCAGTGCTAGAGGGAGGGGGCCGGTTTCGAACACTGAAGCTTTCTTT.

Only a few counts were recorded for this clonotype. V gene TRBV12-3 or TRBV12-4 combines with J gene TRBJ2-6, with a weak D call TRBD1 (5 bases). V was shortened by 6 bases and J by 1 base, with 10 bases between the two germline ends. The CDR3 runs 15 residues. CDR3 protein: CASRLPGSGANVLTF. CDR3 sequence (DNA): TGTGCCAGCAGGCTACCAGGGTCTGGGGCCAACGTCCTGACTTTC.

This clonotype was found many times. The chain recombines TRBV6-5 with TRBJ1-6; TRBD1 is a possible D gene (6 bases). CDR1 and CDR2 from the germline V gene are MNHEY and SVGAGI. CDR3 length: 17 residues. The V end lost 0 bases, the J end lost 10 bases, and 19 bases lay between the germline ends. DNA for the CDR3: TGTGCCAGCAGTTACTCCCGGGGGCACGGGAATTCATCACCCCTCCACTTT. It yields the protein CASSYSRGHGNSSPLHF.

This clonotype was observed a few times. The chain joins TRBV29-1 to TRBJ1-1; tentatively, D is TRBD1 (6 bases). Trimming removed 0 bases from V and 0 bases from J, with 8 bases in between. The CDR3 length is 14 residues. The germline V gene encodes CDR1 SQVTM and CDR2 ANQGSEA. The CDR3 protein is CSVEEDSLNTEAFF. The CDR3, as DNA: TGCAGCGTTGAAGAGGACAGCTTGAACACTGAAGCTTTCTTT.

This clonotype was counted ten times or more. The chain has TRBV2 and TRBJ1-5; D ambiguous. V was shortened by 8 bases and J by 2 bases, with 10 bases between the two germline ends. The germline V gene has CDR1 SNHLY and CDR2 FYNNEI. CDR3 size: 13 residues. The CDR3 nucleotides read TGTGCCAGCGGGGAGCTTGGCAATCAGCCCCAGCATTTT. Translation: CASGELGNQPQHF.

There are a few counts of this clonotype. The chain couples TRBV6-6 to TRBJ2-3; D is unclear. V was shortened by 0 bases and J by 0 bases, with 7 bases between the two germline ends. The germline CDR1 and CDR2 sequences are MNHNY and SVGAGI (reference sequence). The CDR3 sequence is 15 residues long. CDR3 DNA: TGTGCCAGCAGTTACTCGGCGGTTAGCACAGATACGCAGTATTTT. It is translated as CASSYSAVSTDTQYF.

This clonotype was observed many times. The chain recombines TRBV6-1 with TRBJ1-5; D may be TRBD1 (6 bases). V was cut by 2 bases and J by 2 bases, with 13 bases left in between. The CDR3 length is 16 residues. Germline V gene sequence: CDR1 MNHNS, CDR2 SASEGT. The CDR3 nucleotides read TGTGCCAGCAGTGAAAGAGGGGGAGTGGGCAATCAGCCCCAGCATTTT. Translated, it gives CASSERGGVGNQPQHF.

This clonotype has more than one count but fewer than ten. The rearrangement uses TRBV29-1 and TRBJ1-5; TRBD1 agrees at 10 bases. The CDR3 sequence is 12 residues long. J gave up 7 bases and V 4 bases, and 1 base lay outside the gene matches. Per the germline V gene, CDR1 is SQVTM and CDR2 is ANQGSEA. The CDR3 nucleotides read TGCAGCGTTGCGACAGGGGGCCAGCCCCAGCATTTT. Protein product: CSVATGGQPQHF.

This clonotype was detected only a few times. The rearrangement uses TRBV6-2 or TRBV6-3 and TRBJ2-3; 13 bases fit TRBD2. The CDR3 length is 12 residues. The germline gives CDR1 MNHEY, CDR2 SVGEGT. The V segment lost 5 bases and the J segment 14 bases; nucleotides outside the gene matches: 4. CDR3 DNA: TGTGCCAGCAGTAGACTAGCGGGAGGCAGGTATTTT. As protein: CASSRLAGGRYF.

The chain is built from TRBV28 and TRBJ1-6, with 7 bases that match TRBD1. This CDR3 is built from 14 residues. Germline V gene data show CDR1 as MDHEN and CDR2 as SYDVKM. Losses at the gene ends were 5 bases for V and 14 bases for J; bases not matched to a gene: 12. CDR3 sequence reads: CASSPPGQSISLHF. CDR3 in DNA: TGTGCCAGCAGTCCCCCGGGACAGTCTATCTCCCTCCACTTT.

This clonotype came up a few times. This chain links TRBV5-4 with TRBJ2-1; the match to TRBD2 covers 7 bases. Germline V gene data show CDR1 as SGHNT and CDR2 as YYREEE (reference sequence). Trimming at V came to 4 bases and at J to 7 bases, leaving 11 bases not matched to a gene. The CDR3 runs 15 residues. The DNA of the CDR3 is TGTGCCAGCAGCCCCGAGTCGGGAGGTCGGAATGAGCAGTTCTTC. Encoded protein: CASSPESGGRNEQFF.

This clonotype was recorded a few times. The V and J genes are TRBV4-2 and TRBJ2-1; 13 bases line up with TRBD2. Germline V gene data show CDR1 as LGHNA and CDR2 as YNFKEQ. CDR3 size: 15 residues. The V and J ends lost 4 bases and 8 bases, in that order; junction bases with no gene match: 5. CDR3 amino acids: CASSPTSGGYDEQFF. CDR3 DNA sequence: TGTGCCAGCAGCCCGACTAGCGGGGGGTATGATGAGCAGTTCTTC.

For this clonotype: A much larger clone sits a single nucleotide away, making a read error possible. The chain employs TRBV6-1 and TRBJ1-2; a weak D match, TRBD1 (5 bases). In germline, CDR1 is MNHNS, CDR2 SASEGT. The CDR3 sequence is 14 residues long. Trimming took off 4 bases at V and 3 bases at J, with 12 bases between the two ends. The CDR3 nucleotides are TGTGCCAGCAGTGGAGCCCTGGGGGACTATGGCTACACCTTC. Translating it yields CASSGALGDYGYTF.

This clonotype has ten or more counts. The chain links TRBV7-3 to TRBJ2-3, with TRBD2 identical over 8 bases. The germline CDR1 and CDR2 sequences are SGHTA and FQGTGA. The CDR3 is 15 amino acids. Trimming took 2 bases from V and 6 from J; bases not matched to a gene: 7. The CDR3 region has the DNA TGTGCCAGCAGCTTATACCGGGGGGGCGGTGATACGCAGTATTTT. Translation: CASSLYRGGGDTQYF. Drawing the rest from reference TRBV7-3 and TRBJ2-3, the complete variable domain is GAGVSQTPSNKVTEKGKYVELRCDPISGHTALYWYRQSLGQGPEFLIYFQGTGAADDSGLPNDRFFAVRPEGSVSTLKIQRTERGDSAVYLCASSLYRGGGDTQYFGPGTRLTVL.

This clonotype has just a few counts. This sequence joins TRBV5-1 and TRBJ2-1; 9 nucleotides line up with TRBD2. From germline, CDR1 is SGHRS and CDR2 YFSETQ. Losses at the gene ends were 0 bases for V and 2 bases for J; bases not matched to a gene: 6. This CDR3 has 17 amino acids. The DNA for the CDR3 is TGCGCCAGCAGCTTGGTAGCGCTAGCGGGGACCTACAATGAGCAGTTCTTC. It encodes CASSLVALAGTYNEQFF. Drawing the rest from reference TRBV5-1 and TRBJ2-1, the complete variable domain is KAGVTQTPRYLIKTRGQQVTLSCSPISGHRSVSWYQQTPGQGLQFLFEYFSETQRNKGNFPGRFSGRQFSNSRSEMNVSTLELGDSALYLCASSLVALAGTYNEQFFGPGTRLTVL.